This section outlines one T cell receptor beta chain sequence together with its context. Its antigen is not known. Method: immunoSEQ multiplex PCR; TCRdb's copy keeps in-frame clones and lacks some. There are around 100,000 clones in the sample; over 65% occur only once, and about 5.1% lies in the top ten. The data stem from a study of PD-1 blockade in mismatch repair-deficient tumors. The overall study: Enrolled about 2013-2016, patients had progressing, pretreated mismatch repair-deficient cancers of approximately 13 types.

PCR or immunohistochemistry showed mismatch repair deficiency in every enrolled patient. Study outcomes and limitations: After pembrolizumab, tumor-resident clones rose rapidly, then generally contracted before radiologic responses.

Germline CDR1 is GTSNPN and CDR2 is SVGIG (reference sequence). V was pared by 0 bases and J by 2 bases, with 6 bases of the junction left unmatched. This CDR3 comprises 16 residues. The clonotype was recovered from an adult with mismatch repair-deficient cancer. J is TRBJ2-3 and V is TRBV30, with 9 positions matching TRBD2. Sequencing was performed on peripheral blood, taken approximately 60 weeks after starting pembrolizumab. CDR3 in amino acids: CAWSVGAGGHTDTQYF. The DNA of the CDR3 is TGTGCCTGGAGTGTAGGGGCGGGAGGGCACACAGATACGCAGTATTTT.